The source of this T cell receptor (beta chain) is a study of T cell repertoires in cytomegalovirus infection. As for the study in general: Shared public TCR beta signatures pointed to both CMV infection and a matching HLA type.

In TCRdb, the reads were re-called with MiXCR into one record per CDR3 protein. The sample yields over 50,000 distinct CDR3 sequences, roughly a fifth seen once. This clonotype appeared many times. What it binds is not known. Trimming removed 0 bases at V and 0 bases at J, with 11 bases between. Germline V gives CDR1 MGHRA, CDR2 YSYEKL. This CDR3 has 16 amino acids. The clonotype was recovered from a human donor in good health (CMV status not recorded). Some clones in this sample may be carry-over from other donors' samples. The chain employs TRBV4-1 and TRBJ1-1; D is uncertain. The specimen was CD8+ T cells from cultured PBMCs, collected from culture after CMV antigen stimulation. The CDR3 spells CASSQDSGTLNTEAFF. The CDR3 region has the DNA TGCGCCAGCAGCCAAGATTCGGGCACCCTGAACACTGAAGCTTTCTTT.